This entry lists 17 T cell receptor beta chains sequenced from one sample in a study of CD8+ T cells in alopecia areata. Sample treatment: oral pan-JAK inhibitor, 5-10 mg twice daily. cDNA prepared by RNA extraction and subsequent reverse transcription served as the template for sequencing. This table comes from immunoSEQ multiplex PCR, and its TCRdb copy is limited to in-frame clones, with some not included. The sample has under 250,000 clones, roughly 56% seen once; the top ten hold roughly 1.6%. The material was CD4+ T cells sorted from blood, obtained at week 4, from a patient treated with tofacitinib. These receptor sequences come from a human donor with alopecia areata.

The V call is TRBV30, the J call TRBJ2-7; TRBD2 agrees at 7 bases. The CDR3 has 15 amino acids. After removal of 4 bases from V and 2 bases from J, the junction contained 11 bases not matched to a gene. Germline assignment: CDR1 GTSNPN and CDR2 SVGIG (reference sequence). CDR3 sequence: CAWNVGLEITYEQYF. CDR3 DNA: TGTGCCTGGAATGTAGGACTAGAGATAACCTACGAGCAGTACTTC.

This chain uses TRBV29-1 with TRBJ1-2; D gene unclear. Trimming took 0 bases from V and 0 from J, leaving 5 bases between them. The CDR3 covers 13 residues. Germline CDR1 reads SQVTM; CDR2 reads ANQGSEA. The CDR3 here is CSVEEGTNYGYTF. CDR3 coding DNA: TGCAGCGTTGAAGAGGGCACTAACTATGGCTACACCTTC.

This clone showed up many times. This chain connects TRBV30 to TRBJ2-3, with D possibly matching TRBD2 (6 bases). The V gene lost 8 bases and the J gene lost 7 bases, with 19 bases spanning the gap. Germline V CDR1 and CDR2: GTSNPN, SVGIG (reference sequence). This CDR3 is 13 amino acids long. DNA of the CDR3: TGTGCCAGCCGGGACTCCCAAGGATATACGCAGTATTTT. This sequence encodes CASRDSQGYTQYF.

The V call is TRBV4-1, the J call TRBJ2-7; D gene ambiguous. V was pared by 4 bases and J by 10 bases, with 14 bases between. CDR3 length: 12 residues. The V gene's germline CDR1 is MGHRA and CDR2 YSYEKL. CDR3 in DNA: TGCGCCAGCAGCCCAGAAGGGAAAGGACAGTACTTC. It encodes CASSPEGKGQYF.

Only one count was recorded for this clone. CDR3 bases: TGTGCCAGCAGCTCTGGACAGGGTATAGCCAAAAACATTCAGTACTTC. Translation gives CASSSGQGIAKNIQYF. The V call is TRBV2, the J call TRBJ2-4, with TRBD1 matching over 8 bases. There are 16 residues in the CDR3. J lost 0 bases, V lost 6 bases, and 7 bases had no gene match. Germline assignment: CDR1 SNHLY and CDR2 FYNNEI.

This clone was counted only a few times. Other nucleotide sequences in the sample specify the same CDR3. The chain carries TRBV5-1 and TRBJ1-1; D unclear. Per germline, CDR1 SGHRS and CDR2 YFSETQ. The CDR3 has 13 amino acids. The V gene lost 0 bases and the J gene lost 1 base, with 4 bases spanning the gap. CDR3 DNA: TGCGCCAGCAGCTTGGGGGGGAACACTGAAGCTTTCTTT. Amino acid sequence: CASSLGGNTEAFF.

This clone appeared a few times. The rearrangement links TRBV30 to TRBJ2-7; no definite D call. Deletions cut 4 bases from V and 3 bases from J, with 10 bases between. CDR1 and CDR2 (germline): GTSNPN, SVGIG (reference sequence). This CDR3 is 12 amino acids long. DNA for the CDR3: TGTGCCTGGAAGGACGTGGGCTACGAGCAGTACTTC. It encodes CAWKDVGYEQYF.

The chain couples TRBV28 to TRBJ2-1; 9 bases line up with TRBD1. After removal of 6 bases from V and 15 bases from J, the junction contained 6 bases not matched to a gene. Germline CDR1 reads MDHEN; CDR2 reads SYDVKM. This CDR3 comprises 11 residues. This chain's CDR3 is CASRWDRVWFF. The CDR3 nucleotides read TGTGCCAGCAGGTGGGACAGGGTTTGGTTCTTC.

The DNA for the CDR3 is TGTGCCAGCAGCGTAGCTGGGGGGGATCAAGAGACCCAGTACTTC. Protein: CASSVAGGDQETQYF. The chain uses TRBV9 and TRBJ2-5; 7 positions agree with TRBD2. Germline CDR1 SGDLS, CDR2 YYNGEE. This CDR3 region has 15 residues. V shed 0 bases, J shed 2 bases, and the junction held 4 bases outside the gene matches.

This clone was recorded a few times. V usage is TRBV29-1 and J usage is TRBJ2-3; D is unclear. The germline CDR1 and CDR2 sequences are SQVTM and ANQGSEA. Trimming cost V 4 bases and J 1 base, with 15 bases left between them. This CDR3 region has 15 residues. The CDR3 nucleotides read TGCAGCGTTGCTTCTTACGACTCTGGCACAGATACGCAGTATTTT. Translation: CSVASYDSGTDTQYF.

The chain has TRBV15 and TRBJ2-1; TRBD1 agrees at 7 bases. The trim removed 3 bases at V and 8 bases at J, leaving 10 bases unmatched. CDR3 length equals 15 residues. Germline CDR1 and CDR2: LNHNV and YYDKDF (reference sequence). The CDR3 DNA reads TGTGCCACCAGCAGGGGTGGGACAGAAGTTTATGAGCAGTTCTTC. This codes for CATSRGGTEVYEQFF.

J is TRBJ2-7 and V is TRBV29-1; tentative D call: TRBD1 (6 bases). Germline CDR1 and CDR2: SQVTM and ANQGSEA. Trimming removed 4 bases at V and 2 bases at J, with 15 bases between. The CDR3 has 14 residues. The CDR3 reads CSVVPTGSPYEQYF. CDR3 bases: TGCAGCGTTGTACCGACAGGATCACCCTACGAGCAGTACTTC.

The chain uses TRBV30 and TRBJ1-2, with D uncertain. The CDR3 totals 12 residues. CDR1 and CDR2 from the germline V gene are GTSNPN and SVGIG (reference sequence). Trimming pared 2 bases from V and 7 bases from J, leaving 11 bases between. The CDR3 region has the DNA TGTGCCTGGAGTATTTCGGAGGGTGGCTACACCTTC. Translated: CAWSISEGGYTF. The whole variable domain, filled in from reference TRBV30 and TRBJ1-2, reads SQTIHQWPATLVQPVGSPLSLECTVEGTSNPNLYWYRQAAGRGLQLLFYSVGIGQISSEVPQNLSASRPQDRQFILSSKKLLLSDSGFYLCAWSISEGGYTFGSGTRLTVV.

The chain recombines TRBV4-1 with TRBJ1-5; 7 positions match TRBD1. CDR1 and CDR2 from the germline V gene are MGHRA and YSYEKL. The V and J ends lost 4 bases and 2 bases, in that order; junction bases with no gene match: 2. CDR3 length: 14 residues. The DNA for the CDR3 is TGCGCCAGCAGCCCCGGACAGGGCAATCAGCCCCAGCATTTT. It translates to CASSPGQGNQPQHF.

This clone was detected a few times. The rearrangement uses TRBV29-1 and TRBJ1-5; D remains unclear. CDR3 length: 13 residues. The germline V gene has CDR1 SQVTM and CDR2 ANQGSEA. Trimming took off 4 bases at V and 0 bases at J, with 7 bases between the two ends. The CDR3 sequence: CSVGQDSNQPQHF. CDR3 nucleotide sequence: TGCAGCGTTGGGCAGGATAGCAATCAGCCCCAGCATTTT.

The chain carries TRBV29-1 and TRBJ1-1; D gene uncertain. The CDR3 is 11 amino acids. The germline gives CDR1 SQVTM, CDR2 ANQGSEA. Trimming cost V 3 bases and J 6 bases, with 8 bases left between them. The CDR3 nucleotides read TGCAGCGTTGACAGCCACGCTGAAGCTTTCTTT. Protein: CSVDSHAEAFF.

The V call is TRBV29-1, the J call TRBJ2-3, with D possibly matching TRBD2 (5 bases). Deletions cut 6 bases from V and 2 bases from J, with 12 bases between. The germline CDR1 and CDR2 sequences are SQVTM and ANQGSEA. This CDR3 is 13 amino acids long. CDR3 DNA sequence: TGCAGCGTAAACCGGCTAGCCACAGATACGCAGTATTTT. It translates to CSVNRLATDTQYF.